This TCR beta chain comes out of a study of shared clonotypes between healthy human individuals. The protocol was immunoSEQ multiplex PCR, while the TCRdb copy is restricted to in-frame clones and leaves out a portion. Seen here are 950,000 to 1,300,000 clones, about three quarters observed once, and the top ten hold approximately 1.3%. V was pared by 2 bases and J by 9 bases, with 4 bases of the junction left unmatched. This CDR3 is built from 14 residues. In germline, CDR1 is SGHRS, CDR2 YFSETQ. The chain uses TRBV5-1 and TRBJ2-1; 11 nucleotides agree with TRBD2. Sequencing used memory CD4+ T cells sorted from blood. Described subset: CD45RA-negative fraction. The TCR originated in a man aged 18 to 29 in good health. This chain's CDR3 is CASSLTSGSSEQFF. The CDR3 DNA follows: TGCGCCAGCAGCTTAACTAGCGGGAGTAGTGAGCAGTTCTTC.